The 11 T cell receptor beta chains below all came from one sample that was sequenced in a study of cytomegalovirus exposure and HLA in healthy donors. The PCR made use of 60 Vbeta and 13 Jbeta primers. The method was immunoSEQ multiplex PCR; TCRdb's version includes in-frame clones alone and lacks a portion of them. This table lists 80,000 to 95,000 clones. The sequenced material came from PBMCs. The receptors originated from a woman in her thirties in good health and CMV-seronegative.

The chain joins TRBV5-1 to TRBJ2-2; 8 bases fit TRBD2. The CDR3 consists of 17 residues. J gave up 4 bases and V 4 bases, and 12 bases lay outside the gene matches. Germline V gene lookup returns CDR1 SGHRS and CDR2 YFSETQ. CDR3 sequence: CASSPRVREVVTGELFF. The CDR3 nucleotides read TGCGCCAGCAGCCCTAGGGTGCGGGAGGTTGTCACCGGGGAGCTGTTTTTT.

This chain connects TRBV11-2 to TRBJ2-7; D perhaps matches TRBD1 (5 bases). The V end was cut by 0 bases, the J end by 0 bases, with 9 bases between. This CDR3 is 15 amino acids long. Germline assignment: CDR1 SGHAT and CDR2 FQNNGV. The CDR3 reads CASSLEGAFSYEQYF. The CDR3 DNA reads TGTGCCAGCAGCTTAGAAGGGGCGTTCTCCTACGAGCAGTACTTC.

The chain combines TRBV2 with TRBJ2-7; TRBD1 matches at 11 bases. The CDR3 covers 16 residues. Trimming removed 2 bases from V and 5 bases from J; junction bases left unmatched: 8. The germline CDR1 and CDR2 sequences are SNHLY and FYNNEI. This chain's CDR3 is CASSEYGGQGDHEQYF. The CDR3 region has the DNA TGTGCCAGCAGTGAATATGGGGGACAGGGGGACCACGAGCAGTACTTC.

The genes are TRBV29-1 and TRBJ2-6, with D possibly being TRBD1 (5 bases). The CDR3 has 15 residues. The germline gives CDR1 SQVTM, CDR2 ANQGSEA. Trimming shortened V by 3 bases and J by 2 bases, and 11 bases separated the two germline ends. The CDR3 here is CSVEAGAAGANVLTF. CDR3 DNA sequence: TGCAGCGTTGAGGCTGGGGCTGCTGGGGCCAACGTCCTGACTTTC.

The CDR3 sequence is CASSAWLGDTSYEQYF. CDR3 DNA: TGTGCCAGCAGCGCCTGGTTGGGGGACACCTCCTACGAGCAGTACTTC. The chain is built from TRBV5-6 and TRBJ2-7, with D maybe TRBD1 (6 bases). V lost 4 bases and J lost 0, with 17 bases in between. Germline loops: CDR1 SGHDT, CDR2 YYEEEE. The CDR3 is 16 residues long.

As for this clone: Other DNA sequences in this specimen translate into the identical CDR3. This chain connects TRBV25-1 to TRBJ2-3, with 13 bases matching TRBD2. The CDR3 is made up of 16 amino acids. Unmatched junction bases numbered 6, after V lost 7 bases and J lost 2 bases. Germline loops: CDR1 MGHDK, CDR2 SYGVNS. For the CDR3, the DNA is TGTGCCAGCAACCCCGGGACTAGCGGGAACACAGATACGCAGTATTTT. This codes for CASNPGTSGNTDTQYF.

The rearrangement joins TRBV6-5 to TRBJ1-2, with a tentative D call TRBD1 (5 bases). The CDR3 runs 14 residues. The germline gives CDR1 MNHEY, CDR2 SVGAGI. Trimming removed 5 bases at V and 8 bases at J, with 18 bases between. CDR3 protein: CASSEYQGVGGYTF. CDR3 DNA: TGTGCCAGCAGTGAATATCAGGGTGTTGGGGGCTACACCTTC.

This chain joins TRBV7-9 and TRBJ2-5, with 9 positions matching TRBD2. CDR1 and CDR2 from the germline V gene are SEHNR and FQNEAQ (reference sequence). V was pared by 7 bases and J by 5 bases, with 14 bases of the junction left unmatched. The CDR3 is 16 amino acids. CDR3 region: CASTPGGGAPYETQYF. For the CDR3, the DNA is TGTGCCAGCACCCCTGGCGGGGGGGCCCCTTATGAGACCCAGTACTTC.

The J gene is TRBJ2-4, the V gene TRBV4-1; 9 nucleotides agree with TRBD2. Germline assignment: CDR1 MGHRA and CDR2 YSYEKL. V lost 1 base and J lost 4; bases outside the gene matches: 5. This CDR3 comprises 16 residues. CDR3 sequence: CASSQAPTSGKNIQYF. The CDR3 coding sequence is TGCGCCAGCAGCCAAGCCCCGACTAGCGGAAAAAACATTCAGTACTTC.

The chain recombines TRBV30 with TRBJ2-3; a possible D gene is TRBD2 (6 bases). The CDR3 totals 15 residues. The V and J ends lost 8 bases and 0 bases respectively, with 18 bases between them. Germline loops: CDR1 GTSNPN, CDR2 SVGIG (reference sequence). The CDR3, as DNA: TGTGCCGGGAATCCCGGGACTTCTAGCACAGATACGCAGTATTTT. Protein product: CAGNPGTSSTDTQYF.

The V and J genes are TRBV5-1 and TRBJ1-2, with 11 bases aligning to TRBD1. This CDR3 has 14 residues. The V gene end was trimmed by 7 bases and the J gene end by 7 bases; junction bases not matched to a gene: 9. Germline V CDR1 and CDR2: SGHRS, YFSETQ. The CDR3 reads CASSRTGGGGGYTF. The CDR3 DNA reads as TGCGCCAGCTCACGGACAGGGGGCGGTGGTGGCTACACCTTC. Full variable domain (remainder filled in from reference TRBV5-1 and TRBJ1-2): KAGVTQTPRYLIKTRGQQVTLSCSPISGHRSVSWYQQTPGQGLQFLFEYFSETQRNKGNFPGRFSGRQFSNSRSEMNVSTLELGDSALYLCASSRTGGGGGYTFGSGTRLTVV.